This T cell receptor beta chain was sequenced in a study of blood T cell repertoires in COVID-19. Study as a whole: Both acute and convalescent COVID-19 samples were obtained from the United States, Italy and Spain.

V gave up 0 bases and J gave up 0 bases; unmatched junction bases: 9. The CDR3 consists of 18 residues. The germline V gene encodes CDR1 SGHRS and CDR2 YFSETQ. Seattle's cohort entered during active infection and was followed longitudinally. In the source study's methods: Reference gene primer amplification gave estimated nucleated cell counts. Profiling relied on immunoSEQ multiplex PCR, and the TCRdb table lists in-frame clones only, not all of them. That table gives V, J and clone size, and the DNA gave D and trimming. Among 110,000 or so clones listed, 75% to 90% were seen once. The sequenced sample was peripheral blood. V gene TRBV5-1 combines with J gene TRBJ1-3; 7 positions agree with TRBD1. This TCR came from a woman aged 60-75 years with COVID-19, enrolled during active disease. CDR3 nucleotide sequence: TGCGCCAGCAGCTTGGGGGCGGTTGGACAGGTCTCTGGAAACACCATATATTTT. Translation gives CASSLGAVGQVSGNTIYF. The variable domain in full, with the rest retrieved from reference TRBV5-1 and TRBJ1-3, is KAGVTQTPRYLIKTRGQQVTLSCSPISGHRSVSWYQQTPGQGLQFLFEYFSETQRNKGNFPGRFSGRQFSNSRSEMNVSTLELGDSALYLCASSLGAVGQVSGNTIYFGEGSWLTVV.